This passage covers 5 T cell receptor beta chains from one sample sequenced in a study of cytomegalovirus exposure and HLA in healthy donors. Primers for the PCR totalled 60 Vbeta and 13 Jbeta. Sequenced by immunoSEQ multiplex PCR; TCRdb stores in-frame clones only, minus some. This sample has 190,000 or so clones, with 75% to 90% found just once. The material sequenced was PBMCs. These receptors all come from a boy aged 5-17 years in good health and CMV-seronegative.

This sequence joins TRBV29-1 and TRBJ1-3; 8 bases align to TRBD1. The CDR3 extends over 14 amino acids. V was pared by 4 bases and J by 8 bases, with 10 bases of the junction left unmatched. CDR1 and CDR2 from the germline V gene are SQVTM and ANQGSEA. In nucleotides, the CDR3 is TGCAGCGTTGGGTCTGACAGGGGAATAGACACCATATATTTT. This sequence encodes CSVGSDRGIDTIYF.

V gene TRBV6-5 combines with J gene TRBJ2-5, with a tentative D call TRBD2 (5 bases). The CDR3 runs to 14 residues. Looked up from germline, CDR1 is MNHEY and CDR2 is SVGAGI. V gave up 1 base and J gave up 1 base, with 7 bases separating them. Here the CDR3 reads CASSYLGSQETQYF. CDR3 in DNA: TGTGCCAGCAGTTACTTAGGGAGCCAAGAGACCCAGTACTTC.

This chain joins TRBV19 and TRBJ1-2; D unclear. Germline V CDR1 and CDR2: LNHDA, SQIVND (reference sequence). This CDR3 spans 12 amino acids. Deletions cut 7 bases from V and 4 bases from J, with 10 bases between. CDR3 residues: CASTTSPYGYTF. The CDR3 coding sequence is TGTGCCAGTACTACCTCGCCCTATGGCTACACCTTC.

The CDR3 region has the DNA TGTGCCAGCAGTCGGGACATCTCCTACGAGCAGTACTTC. As protein: CASSRDISYEQYF. The chain links TRBV6-5 to TRBJ2-7; TRBD1 might be the D (6 bases). The CDR3 sequence is 13 residues long. In germline, CDR1 is MNHEY, CDR2 SVGAGI. The V end was cut by 5 bases, the J end by 0 bases, with 8 bases between.

This chain joins TRBV6-4 and TRBJ2-1; 9 bases line up with TRBD2. The CDR3 is made up of 14 amino acids. Looked up from germline, CDR1 is MRHNA and CDR2 is SNTAGT. J lost 7 bases, V lost 3 bases, and 4 bases had no gene match. CDR3 bases: TGTGCCAGCAGTGATAGGGGACTAGCTAATGAGCAGTTCTTC. Amino acid sequence: CASSDRGLANEQFF.